Below are 18 T cell receptor beta chains sequenced from a single sample in a study of naive and memory T cell subsets. General study points: Naive repertoires, especially CD8, held a few larger clonotypes, possibly memory cells re-expressing CD45RA.

An equimolar mix of two oligonucleotides served as the beta constant-region primer for TRBC1 and TRBC2. The ligated cDNA underwent four PCR rounds using SP2 and nested alpha and beta constant-region primers. MiXCR, run by TCRdb on the UMI-ligation and nested PCR reads, gives a single entry per CDR3 protein. Here the sample spans about 90,000 distinct CDR3 sequences, about 10% being singletons. Antigens for these TCRs are unknown. Input material: naive CD4+ T cells from blood. These receptors were collected from a human donor in good health.

This clonotype was detected only a few times. The chain couples TRBV29-1 to TRBJ1-2, with a possible D match to TRBD1 (6 bases). CDR1 and CDR2 (germline): SQVTM, ANQGSEA. The ends were cut back, 3 bases at V and 6 bases at J, with 11 bases in the middle. The CDR3 is 12 residues long. The CDR3: CSVEWGANGYTF. For the CDR3, the DNA is TGCAGCGTTGAGTGGGGGGCCAATGGCTACACCTTC.

The chain recombines TRBV6-1 with TRBJ1-2; no reliable D call. The CDR3 loop spans 18 amino acids. The V gene lost 7 bases and the J gene lost 6 bases, with 30 bases spanning the gap. Germline CDR1 is MNHNS and CDR2 is SASEGT. CDR3 in DNA: TGTGCCAGCACATACCAATTGAAGCGTGTAGGAGCGAGAGATGGCTACACCTTC. It yields the protein CASTYQLKRVGARDGYTF.

This clonotype was detected ten times or more. V and J are TRBV4-3 and TRBJ2-3; 10 nucleotides align to TRBD2. The ends lost 3 bases at V and 11 bases at J; junction bases unmatched: 8. Germline loops: CDR1 LGHNA, CDR2 YSLEER. The CDR3 covers 14 residues. The CDR3 region is CASSQTILAGEQYF. CDR3 coding DNA: TGCGCCAGCAGCCAGACCATTCTAGCGGGGGAGCAGTATTTT.

This clonotype was counted between two and nine times. This chain's CDR3 is CASSWGPLGTQYF. The CDR3 DNA reads as TGTGCCAGCAGTTGGGGGCCCCTGGGGACCCAGTACTTC. This chain uses TRBV12-3 or TRBV12-4 with TRBJ2-5, with a weak D call TRBD1 (6 bases). The CDR3 consists of 13 residues. Trimming removed 4 bases from V and 7 bases from J, with 13 bases in between.

Only a few counts were recorded for this clonotype. V is TRBV7-2 and J is TRBJ2-3, with D unclear. The CDR3 covers 14 residues. From germline, CDR1 is SGHTA and CDR2 FQGNSA. Trimming took off 2 bases at V and 5 bases at J, with 11 bases between the two ends. CDR3 loop: CASSLTRARDTQYF. CDR3 sequence (DNA): TGTGCCAGCAGCTTAACAAGGGCCCGAGATACGCAGTATTTT.

The V gene is TRBV21-1, the J gene TRBJ1-6; the table gives TRBD1 as D, unverified against the DNA. TRBV21-1 constitutes a pseudogene. The CDR3 sequence is 20 residues long. The CDR3 protein is CASSKKTGTPIRPRRSPLHF. In DNA, the CDR3 is TGTGCCAGCAGCAAAAAAACGGGGACACCGATCAGGCCTAGGCGTTCACCCCTCCACTTT.

At least ten counts were recorded for this clonotype. V gene TRBV20-1 combines with J gene TRBJ2-5; 10 bases are a match to TRBD2. Trimming at V came to 1 base and at J to 5 bases, leaving 4 bases not matched to a gene. Germline V lookup: CDR1 DFQATT, CDR2 SNEGSKA (reference sequence). The CDR3 has 14 residues. In nucleotides, the CDR3 is TGCAGTGCTAGAGTGGGACTAGCGATTGAGACCCAGTACTTC. This codes for CSARVGLAIETQYF.

This clonotype was recorded a few times. J is TRBJ2-7 and V is TRBV5-1, with 9 bases aligning to TRBD1. This CDR3 region has 15 residues. CDR1 is SGHRS, CDR2 YFSETQ, per germline. The junction had 3 bases not matched to a gene; V was cut back by 0 bases and J by 2 bases. CDR3 residues: CASSLVGDRAYEQYF. In nucleotides, the CDR3 is TGCGCCAGCAGCTTGGTTGGGGACAGGGCCTACGAGCAGTACTTC.

This clonotype came up a few times. The V and J genes are TRBV7-2 and TRBJ1-3; TRBD1 might be the D (5 bases). Germline V gene sequence: CDR1 SGHTA, CDR2 FQGNSA. The CDR3 contains 16 residues. V was pared by 3 bases and J by 3 bases, with 15 bases between. The CDR3 here is CASSFSASRVGNTIYF. The DNA of the CDR3 is TGTGCCAGCAGCTTCTCGGCTAGCAGGGTTGGAAACACCATATATTTT.

This clonotype was detected only once. Compared with germline, one end of the junction differs, possibly owing to a read error. The genes are TRBV6-2 or TRBV6-3 and TRBJ1-5, with D unclear. Looked up from germline, CDR1 is MNHEY and CDR2 is SVGEGT. CDR3 length equals 15 residues. The CDR3 here is CASGYSSGRRQPQHF. CDR3 DNA sequence: TGTGCCAGCGGTTACTCATCCGGTAGACGTCAGCCCCAGCATTTT.

There are a few counts of this clonotype. Its ends do not fully match the called genes, so a read error is possible. The V call is TRBV18, the J call TRBJ2-2; the D is unclear. CDR1 and CDR2 (germline): KGHSH, LQKENI. The CDR3 consists of 13 residues. In nucleotides, the CDR3 is TGTGCCAACTCACCATACGACGGCAAGGAGCTGTTTTTT. This sequence encodes CANSPYDGKELFF.

CDR3 in amino acids: CATSREGTGTYEQYF. In DNA, the CDR3 is TGTGCCACCAGCAGAGAAGGGACAGGGACCTACGAGCAGTACTTC. The rearrangement uses TRBV15 and TRBJ2-7; 9 bases match TRBD1. CDR3 length: 15 residues. V lost 0 bases to trimming and J lost 2 bases; unmatched junction nucleotides: 2. CDR1 is LNHNV, CDR2 YYDKDF, per germline (reference sequence).

This clonotype was seen more than once but under ten times. The genes are TRBV5-1 and TRBJ2-3, with 9 nucleotides matching TRBD2. V lost 0 bases and J lost 1; bases outside the gene matches: 0. The CDR3 has 15 amino acids. The V gene's germline CDR1 is SGHRS and CDR2 YFSETQ. CDR3: CASSLGLAGTDTQYF. DNA of the CDR3: TGCGCCAGCAGCTTGGGACTAGCGGGCACAGATACGCAGTATTTT.

The V call is TRBV6-2 or TRBV6-3, the J call TRBJ2-1; D gene unclear. The germline V and J ends were trimmed by 8 bases and 8 bases, with 10 bases remaining between them. Germline CDR1 and CDR2: MNHEY and SVGEGT. CDR3 length equals 11 residues. The CDR3 loop is CASGNRDEQFF. CDR3 nucleotides: TGTGCCAGCGGTAATAGGGATGAGCAGTTCTTC.

The J gene is TRBJ2-6, the V gene TRBV2; possibly TRBD2 for D (6 bases). Looked up from germline, CDR1 is SNHLY and CDR2 is FYNNEI. The CDR3 has 15 amino acids. Trimming stripped 7 bases from V and 2 bases from J, with 12 bases between. As DNA, the CDR3 is TGTGCCAGCACCGGTGGGGGGACTGGGGCCAACGTCCTGACTTTC. It is translated as CASTGGGTGANVLTF. The full variable domain, rest sourced from reference TRBV2 and TRBJ2-6, is EPEVTQTPSHQVTQMGQEVILRCVPISNHLYFYWYRQILGQKVEFLVSFYNNEISEKSEIFDDQFSVERPDGSNFTLKIRSTKLEDSAMYFCASTGGGTGANVLTFGAGSRLTVL.

This clonotype has a handful of counts. The V gene is TRBV7-2, the J gene TRBJ2-5; TRBD1 matches at 10 bases. The length of the CDR3 is 13 residues. Trimming cost V 5 bases and J 4 bases; bases outside gene matches: 1. Germline V CDR1 and CDR2: SGHTA, FQGNSA. As DNA, the CDR3 is TGTGCCAGCAGCGGGGACAGGGGAGAGACCCAGTACTTC. Protein product: CASSGDRGETQYF.

This clonotype was found many times. The J gene is TRBJ1-3, the V gene TRBV7-2, with D unresolved. This CDR3 region has 15 residues. CDR1 is SGHTA, CDR2 FQGNSA, per germline. Trimming removed 6 bases from V and 2 bases from J, with 14 bases in between. The DNA of the CDR3 is TGTGCCAGCAGAACCCCAAGGGTTGCTGGAAACACCATATATTTT. Amino acids: CASRTPRVAGNTIYF.

This chain joins TRBV10-3 and TRBJ2-3; D is uncertain. Trimming removed 0 bases from V and 5 bases from J, with 0 bases in between. The CDR3 covers 11 residues. Germline V CDR1 and CDR2: ENHRY, SYGVKD. In DNA form, the CDR3 reads TGTGCCATCAGTGAGTCAGATACGCAGTATTTT. Its protein product is CAISESDTQYF.